These 30 T cell receptor beta chains share one sample of origin, sequenced in a study of PD-1 blockade in mismatch repair-deficient tumors. Repertoires were generated with immunoSEQ multiplex PCR, while TCRdb's copy carries only in-frame clones and drops some. Of 45,000 to 55,000 clones listed, more than 65% were seen once; the top ten hold about 8.1%. Sequencing used peripheral blood, obtained 20 weeks after starting pembrolizumab. The receptors come from an adult with mismatch repair-deficient cancer.

V is TRBV5-1 and J is TRBJ1-2; D not resolved. CDR3 length equals 15 residues. Trimming left V 7 bases short and J 3 bases short, with 19 bases between. CDR1 and CDR2 (germline): SGHRS, YFSETQ. CDR3 bases: TGCGCCAGCTTACCCTCCCCGGCCGGATACTATGGCTACACCTTC. This translates into CASLPSPAGYYGYTF.

V usage is TRBV7-9 and J usage is TRBJ1-1, with 8 nucleotides matching TRBD1. Germline-derived CDR1 and CDR2 are SEHNR and FQNEAQ (reference sequence). J gave up 1 base and V 5 bases, and 9 bases lay outside the gene matches. The CDR3 has 16 residues. CDR3 DNA: TGTGCCAGCAGCGCCGAACCGGGACAGGAGAACACTGAAGCTTTCTTT. Translating gives CASSAEPGQENTEAFF.

This clone has just a few counts. The rearrangement joins TRBV7-2 to TRBJ1-1; possibly TRBD1 for D (5 bases). The CDR3 covers 14 residues. CDR1 SGHTA and CDR2 FQGNSA come from the germline V gene. The V end was cut by 5 bases, the J end by 0 bases, with 10 bases between. Here the CDR3 DNA reads TGTGCCAGCAGCCCGGGACCCATGAACACTGAAGCTTTCTTT. Translating gives CASSPGPMNTEAFF.

The chain carries TRBV19 and TRBJ2-4; the match to TRBD1 covers 8 bases. The CDR3 has 15 residues. The J segment lost 3 bases and the V segment lost 5 bases, leaving 6 bases of the junction unmatched. Germline V gene data show CDR1 as LNHDA and CDR2 as SQIVND (reference sequence). Written as DNA, the CDR3 is TGTGCCAGTAGTCCAGGACAGGGAGTCAAAAACATTCAGTACTTC. It is translated as CASSPGQGVKNIQYF.

Points on this clone: Possible read error: a much larger clone is one base away. Other DNA sequences of this sample code for an identical CDR3. The V gene is TRBV6-5, the J gene TRBJ1-2, with D uncertain. The ends were cut back, 4 bases at V and 8 bases at J, with 17 bases in the middle. The CDR3 sequence is 14 residues long. Germline V gene sequence: CDR1 MNHEY, CDR2 SVGAGI. CDR3 protein: CASSSPTVAWGYTF. CDR3 sequence (DNA): TGTGCCAGCAGTTCTCCAACGGTGGCTTGGGGCTACACCTTC.

J is TRBJ1-1 and V is TRBV19, with D possibly TRBD1 on 5 matching bases. Germline CDR1 LNHDA, CDR2 SQIVND (reference sequence). The CDR3 loop spans 14 amino acids. The V end lost 2 bases, the J end lost 1 base, and 8 bases lay between the germline ends. The CDR3 loop is CASSIFGGNTEAFF. In nucleotides, the CDR3 is TGTGCCAGTAGTATATTTGGGGGGAACACTGAAGCTTTCTTT. Full variable domain (rest looked up from reference TRBV19 and TRBJ1-1): DGGITQSPKYLFRKEGQNVTLSCEQNLNHDAMYWYRQDPGQGLRLIYYSQIVNDFQKGDIAEGYSVSREKKESFPLTVTSAQKNPTAFYLCASSIFGGNTEAFFGQGTRLTVV.

This clone was detected once. The chain has TRBV27 and TRBJ2-2, with D unclear. Germline V gives CDR1 MNHEY, CDR2 SMNVEV (reference sequence). This CDR3 is built from 12 residues. The ends were cut back, 2 bases at V and 5 bases at J, with 3 bases in the middle. The CDR3 loop is CASSLGTGELFF. In DNA, the CDR3 is TGTGCCAGCAGTTTAGGGACCGGGGAGCTGTTTTTT.

J is TRBJ1-1 and V is TRBV30; D call uncertain. V was pared by 0 bases and J by 2 bases, with 7 bases between. Germline V gene lookup returns CDR1 GTSNPN and CDR2 SVGIG (reference sequence). This CDR3 comprises 13 residues. CDR3 amino acids: CAWSVGDNTEAFF. The CDR3 region has the DNA TGTGCCTGGAGTGTCGGGGATAACACTGAAGCTTTCTTT. Complete variable domain (other parts from reference TRBV30 and TRBJ1-1): SQTIHQWPATLVQPVGSPLSLECTVEGTSNPNLYWYRQAAGRGLQLLFYSVGIGQISSEVPQNLSASRPQDRQFILSSKKLLLSDSGFYLCAWSVGDNTEAFFGQGTRLTVV.

This clone was found a few times. The chain couples TRBV6-5 to TRBJ2-7; a weak D match, TRBD1 (5 bases). The CDR3 runs 14 residues. Germline V gene sequence: CDR1 MNHEY, CDR2 SVGAGI. V was pared by 5 bases and J by 0 bases, with 11 bases between. This CDR3 reads CASSQSRASYEQYF. For the CDR3, the DNA is TGTGCCAGCAGTCAATCCAGGGCCTCCTACGAGCAGTACTTC.

A few counts support this clone. The chain couples TRBV7-7 to TRBJ2-3, with D perhaps matching TRBD1 (7 bases). From germline, CDR1 is SSHAT and CDR2 FNYEAQ (reference sequence). This CDR3 is built from 13 residues. The DNA of the CDR3 is TGTGCTAGCGGCGCTACAGGGGCAGATACGCAGTATTTT. Translation gives CASGATGADTQYF. The full variable domain, with the rest looked up from reference TRBV7-7 and TRBJ2-3, is GAGVSQSPRYKVTKRGQDVTLRCDPISSHATLYWYQQALGQGPEFLTYFNYEAQPDKSGLPSDRFSAERPEGSISTLTIQRTEQRDSAMYRCASGATGADTQYFGPGTRLTVL.

This chain connects TRBV27 to TRBJ2-3, with 8 bases identical to TRBD2. The ends lost 5 bases at V and 2 bases at J; junction bases unmatched: 15. The CDR3 has 18 amino acids. CDR1 is MNHEY and CDR2 is SMNVEV in the germline V gene (reference sequence). The CDR3 nucleotides are TGTGCCAGCAGTCCAACGGGAGGGTGGGACCACTTCACAGATACGCAGTATTTT. Its protein product is CASSPTGGWDHFTDTQYF.

The genes are TRBV5-5 and TRBJ2-5; D gene unclear. This CDR3 has 15 residues. CDR1 SGHKS and CDR2 YYEKEE come from the germline V gene (reference sequence). Trimming stripped 4 bases from V and 4 bases from J, with 17 bases between. The CDR3 DNA follows: TGTGCCAGCAGCCCACCCTCATTGCTAGGAGAGACCCAGTACTTC. Translation gives CASSPPSLLGETQYF.

The V and J genes are TRBV10-2 and TRBJ1-4; unclear D gene. CDR1 WSHSY and CDR2 SAAADI come from the germline V gene. V lost 9 bases and J lost 5, with 4 bases in between. The CDR3 is 10 amino acids. CDR3 region: CASWNEKLFF. The CDR3 DNA reads TGCGCCAGTTGGAATGAAAAACTGTTTTTT.

The genes are TRBV15 and TRBJ2-5, with TRBD2 as a possible D gene (6 bases). CDR1 and CDR2 (germline): LNHNV, YYDKDF (reference sequence). V lost 2 bases, J lost 4 bases, and 17 bases lay in between. There are 16 residues in the CDR3. The CDR3 loop is CATSRPRTRGSETQYF. Here the CDR3 DNA reads TGTGCCACCAGCAGACCCAGGACCCGGGGGTCAGAGACCCAGTACTTC.

The J gene is TRBJ2-1, the V gene TRBV12-1. TRBV12-1 is a pseudogene segment. This CDR3 is 12 amino acids long. The CDR3 nucleotides read TGTGCCAGCAGCTTTGCGGGGTCAGAGCAGTTCTTC. Translated: CASSFAGSEQFF.

The chain couples TRBV6-5 to TRBJ2-5; D possibly corresponds to TRBD2 (5 bases). Trimming cost V 2 bases and J 5 bases, with 18 bases left between them. This CDR3 has 16 amino acids. In germline, CDR1 is MNHEY, CDR2 SVGAGI. CDR3 sequence: CASSYGGGGLGETQYF. CDR3 DNA: TGTGCCAGCAGTTACGGTGGAGGTGGGCTAGGGGAGACCCAGTACTTC.

The genes are TRBV2 and TRBJ1-1; D call uncertain. Germline loops: CDR1 SNHLY, CDR2 FYNNEI. The CDR3 has 13 amino acids. The germline V and J ends were trimmed by 4 bases and 1 base, with 7 bases remaining between them. Here the CDR3 DNA reads TGTGCCAGCAGTGCCCTAGAGAACACTGAAGCTTTCTTT. Translated: CASSALENTEAFF. The full variable domain, rest sourced from reference TRBV2 and TRBJ1-1, is EPEVTQTPSHQVTQMGQEVILRCVPISNHLYFYWYRQILGQKVEFLVSFYNNEISEKSEIFDDQFSVERPDGSNFTLKIRSTKLEDSAMYFCASSALENTEAFFGQGTRLTVV.

This clone has only one observation. This rearrangement joins TRBV5-4 to TRBJ2-5; 8 bases map to TRBD1. J was trimmed by 5 bases and V by 4 bases; bases with no gene match: 7. The germline CDR1 and CDR2 sequences are SGHNT and YYREEE (reference sequence). CDR3 size: 14 residues. In nucleotides, the CDR3 is TGTGCCAGCAGCCTTTACAGGGGGAGGGAGACCCAGTACTTC. It translates to CASSLYRGRETQYF.

The rearrangement links TRBV19 to TRBJ2-3; 10 bases fit TRBD2. Germline V gene data show CDR1 as LNHDA and CDR2 as SQIVND (reference sequence). Germline trimming cut 8 bases from V and 2 bases from J; bases unmatched to any gene: 10. The CDR3 consists of 16 residues. Written as DNA, the CDR3 is TGTGCCAGTGGATACGGACTAGCGGCAGTCACAGATACGCAGTATTTT. Protein: CASGYGLAAVTDTQYF.

J is TRBJ1-1 and V is TRBV7-9; weak D call: TRBD1 (5 bases). Germline V gene lookup returns CDR1 SEHNR and CDR2 FQNEAQ (reference sequence). This CDR3 is built from 14 residues. V gave up 6 bases and J gave up 5 bases, with 16 bases separating them. The CDR3 coding sequence is TGTGCCAGCAGGCGGCTCGGGGGTCAGACTGAAGCTTTCTTT. It translates to CASRRLGGQTEAFF.

The chain joins TRBV5-6 to TRBJ2-1; either TRBD1 or TRBD2 may supply D (6 bases each). CDR3 length equals 14 residues. Germline V lookup: CDR1 SGHDT, CDR2 YYEEEE. The ends were cut back, 4 bases at V and 15 bases at J, with 23 bases in the middle. CDR3 nucleotide sequence: TGTGCCAGCAGCCGGACAGACGGGGGCCCCGCGGGGTTCTTC. Translating gives CASSRTDGGPAGFF.

This clone was seen a few times. The chain joins TRBV10-3 to TRBJ2-7; D gene ambiguous. Trimming removed 8 bases at V and 0 bases at J, with 11 bases between. This CDR3 is 13 amino acids long. The germline CDR1 and CDR2 sequences are ENHRY and SYGVKD. For the CDR3, the DNA is TGTGCCATCCTCCCGTCGTACTCCTACGAGCAGTACTTC. This gives the protein CAILPSYSYEQYF.

The chain links TRBV10-3 to TRBJ2-7; D possibly corresponds to TRBD1 (5 bases). CDR1 is ENHRY, CDR2 SYGVKD, per germline. This CDR3 is built from 15 residues. V lost 4 bases, J lost 3 bases, and 16 bases lay in between. The CDR3 sequence is CAISGGLLIDYEQYF. CDR3 nucleotides: TGTGCCATCAGTGGGGGCCTGTTGATCGACTACGAGCAGTACTTC.

This clone was found a few times. J is TRBJ2-7 and V is TRBV4-3; D may be TRBD1 (5 bases). Trimming removed 0 bases from V and 7 bases from J, with 16 bases in between. The CDR3 has 15 residues. The germline gives CDR1 LGHNA, CDR2 YSLEER. CDR3 sequence: CASSQDLGVRREQYF. In DNA form, the CDR3 reads TGCGCCAGCAGCCAAGATCTAGGGGTTCGGCGAGAGCAGTACTTC.

This chain uses TRBV5-1 with TRBJ1-1; TRBD1 matches 10 bases. Germline V gene data show CDR1 as SGHRS and CDR2 as YFSETQ. J gave up 1 base and V 0 bases, and 0 bases lay outside the gene matches. CDR3 length equals 15 residues. CDR3 sequence: CASSLGQGANTEAFF. The CDR3, as DNA: TGCGCCAGCAGCTTGGGACAGGGGGCGAACACTGAAGCTTTCTTT.

The chain employs TRBV6-5 and TRBJ1-5, with D unresolved. Germline values: CDR1 MNHEY, CDR2 SVGAGI. The CDR3 is 14 residues long. Trimming took 8 bases from V and 0 from J, leaving 11 bases between them. This CDR3 reads CASAPGYSNQPQHF. CDR3 nucleotides: TGTGCCAGCGCCCCGGGCTATAGCAATCAGCCCCAGCATTTT.

The CDR3 spells CASSEPGETQYF. The CDR3, as DNA: TGTGCCAGCTCCGAACCCGGGGAGACCCAGTACTTC. The chain has TRBV7-6 and TRBJ2-5; no firm D call. The ends were cut back, 8 bases at V and 5 bases at J, with 12 bases in the middle. Germline-derived CDR1 and CDR2 are SGHVS and FNYEAQ. This CDR3 is built from 12 residues.

This clone showed up just once. V and J are TRBV6-1 and TRBJ2-7; possible D gene TRBD1, 6 bases. CDR1 is MNHNS, CDR2 SASEGT, per germline. Trimming took 1 base from V and 5 from J, leaving 9 bases between them. This CDR3 region has 13 residues. The CDR3 bases are TGTGCCAGCAGTGAAGACAGGGACCACGAGCAGTACTTC. It translates to CASSEDRDHEQYF.

This chain joins TRBV4-2 and TRBJ2-1; TRBD2 matches 8 bases. The V gene end was trimmed by 1 base and the J gene end by 8 bases; junction bases not matched to a gene: 10. The CDR3 is 16 amino acids. Germline assignment: CDR1 LGHNA and CDR2 YNFKEQ. CDR3 amino acids: CASSQVRGGGPYEQFF. CDR3 nucleotide sequence: TGTGCCAGCAGCCAAGTTCGGGGGGGAGGGCCCTATGAGCAGTTCTTC.

DNA for the CDR3: TGTGCCAGCAGCGTCACAGGGGGCACCGGGGAGCTGTTTTTT. Its protein product is CASSVTGGTGELFF. This chain joins TRBV5-4 and TRBJ2-2, with TRBD1 identical over 8 bases. CDR1 is SGHNT, CDR2 YYREEE, per germline (reference sequence). The trim removed 4 bases at V and 4 bases at J, leaving 3 bases unmatched. This CDR3 contains 14 residues.